Below, 27 T cell receptor beta chains from the same sample are listed, as sequenced in a study of tumor-infiltrating lymphocytes in primary liver carcinoma. The authors made TCR beta cDNA from 500 ng total RNA with a constant-region primer. Modified slightly, ARM-PCR produced TCR beta libraries over three nested multiplex PCR rounds. A C-beta reverse primer and TRBV1-TRBV30 forward primers served in each of the first two PCR rounds, at about 10 cycles apiece. A single record per CDR3 protein comes from TCRdb applying MiXCR to the multiplex PCR reads. Among 250,000 to 350,000 distinct CDR3 sequences listed, around three fifths were seen once. Germline DNA was extracted alongside blood RNA, which was obtained from unsorted whole blood. Sample: peripheral blood. The receptors stem from a woman in her thirties with primary liver carcinoma and hepatitis B virus infection.

This clonotype has just a few counts. The chain recombines TRBV12-3 or TRBV12-4 with TRBJ2-5; 7 nucleotides line up with TRBD2. Germline trimming cut 0 bases from V and 5 bases from J; bases unmatched to any gene: 15. The CDR3 spans 18 residues. CDR3 in amino acids: CASSLARHFGGGGETQYF. DNA for the CDR3: TGTGCCAGCAGTTTAGCGCGGCACTTCGGCGGGGGAGGGGAGACCCAGTACTTC.

This clonotype was recorded once. A read error may be the cause here, since a much bigger clone is one base away. This sequence joins TRBV6-5 and TRBJ2-2; perhaps TRBD1 as D (6 bases). Germline assignment: CDR1 MNHEY and CDR2 SVGAGI. The CDR3 is 13 amino acids. The CDR3 region has the DNA TGTGCCTTTCGGGACACCGACACCGGGAAGCTGTTTTTT. It specifies CAFRDTDTGKLFF.

The table lists this clonotype with a count of one. This may arise from a read error, as a much more abundant clone is one base away. The rearrangement joins TRBV4-2 to TRBJ1-6; no clear D. The CDR3 contains 16 residues. Germline lookup yields CDR1 LGHNA and CDR2 YNFKEQ. The V and J ends lost 4 bases and 8 bases respectively, with 18 bases between them. The CDR3 region is CASSRELGSGYSPLHF. The DNA for the CDR3 is TGTGCCAGCAGCCGAGAACTGGGATCAGGTTATTCACCCCTCCACTTT.

The chain combines TRBV7-9 with TRBJ2-7; D is unresolved. With 1 base removed from V and 4 bases from J, the gap between germline ends came to 5 bases. The CDR3 runs to 12 residues. CDR1 is SEHNR and CDR2 is FQNEAQ in the germline V gene (reference sequence). The CDR3 is CASSLGQYEQYF. For the CDR3, the DNA is TGTGCCAGCAGCTTAGGCCAATACGAGCAGTACTTC.

The table lists this clonotype with a few counts. V gene TRBV7-8 combines with J gene TRBJ1-2; tentative D call: TRBD1 (6 bases). Trimming removed 4 bases at V and 3 bases at J, with 12 bases between. CDR3 size: 14 residues. In germline, CDR1 is SGHVS, CDR2 FQNEAQ. CDR3 sequence reads: CASSSFGTHYGYTF. CDR3 nucleotides: TGTGCCAGCAGCTCCTTCGGGACACACTATGGCTACACCTTC. Drawing the rest from reference TRBV7-8 and TRBJ1-2, the complete variable domain is GAGVSQSPRYKVAKRGQDVALRCDPISGHVSLFWYQQALGQGPEFLTYFQNEAQLDKSGLPSDRFFAERPEGSVSTLKIQRTQQEDSAVYLCASSSFGTHYGYTFGSGTRLTVV.

This clonotype was recorded a few times. This chain uses TRBV29-1 with TRBJ2-1, with D possibly matching TRBD2 (6 bases). V gave up 7 bases and J gave up 2 bases, with 18 bases separating them. CDR1 and CDR2 (germline): SQVTM, ANQGSEA. The CDR3 covers 15 residues. The CDR3 region is CSAWDLTGAYNEQFF. The CDR3 coding sequence is TGCAGCGCTTGGGACCTAACGGGAGCCTACAATGAGCAGTTCTTC.

This clonotype was observed many times. The chain combines TRBV6-6 with TRBJ2-3; D gene uncertain. Trimming took 2 bases from V and 7 from J, leaving 4 bases between them. The CDR3 covers 11 residues. CDR1 and CDR2 (germline): MNHNY, SVGAGI (reference sequence). The CDR3 bases are TGTGCCAGCAGTTACGGGAATACGCAGTATTTT. As protein: CASSYGNTQYF.

This sequence joins TRBV6-5 and TRBJ2-2; possible D gene TRBD1, 5 bases. The germline V and J ends were trimmed by 0 bases and 1 base, with 15 bases remaining between them. The CDR3 is made up of 18 amino acids. The germline CDR1 and CDR2 sequences are MNHEY and SVGAGI. DNA of the CDR3: TGTGCCAGCAGTTACTCGAGAAGGACAACCATGAACACCGGGGAGCTGTTTTTT. As protein: CASSYSRRTTMNTGELFF.

This clonotype was observed a handful of times. J is TRBJ1-1 and V is TRBV29-1; the D is unclear. Per germline, CDR1 SQVTM and CDR2 ANQGSEA. Trimming left V 5 bases short and J 4 bases short, with 11 bases between. The CDR3 is 12 amino acids. Here the CDR3 reads CSVLDPGTEAFF. In nucleotides, the CDR3 is TGCAGCGTTCTAGACCCCGGCACTGAAGCTTTCTTT.

This clonotype has just a few counts. The chain carries TRBV4-1 and TRBJ1-4, with a weak D call TRBD1 (5 bases). The germline V and J ends were trimmed by 4 bases and 7 bases, with 22 bases remaining between them. The CDR3 is 17 residues long. The germline gives CDR1 MGHRA, CDR2 YSYEKL. The CDR3 DNA is TGCGCCAGCAGCCCACAAAGAGGCGGGGCCTGGGGTGAAAAACTGTTTTTT. It specifies CASSPQRGGAWGEKLFF.

This clonotype was detected a few times. V usage is TRBV28 and J usage is TRBJ2-1; 9 bases line up with TRBD2. This CDR3 region has 17 residues. V trimming: 5 bases; J trimming: 2 bases; junction bases outside the gene matches: 10. The V gene's germline CDR1 is MDHEN and CDR2 SYDVKM. For the CDR3, the DNA is TGTGCCAGCAGTAATGCGGGAGGGCGATTAACCTACAATGAGCAGTTCTTC. Protein: CASSNAGGRLTYNEQFF.

This clonotype was observed a few times. Possible read error: a much larger clone is one base away. V and J are TRBV29-1 and TRBJ2-1; D gene uncertain. There are 10 residues in the CDR3. Trimming stripped 7 bases from V and 3 bases from J, with 4 bases between. Per germline, CDR1 SQVTM and CDR2 ANQGSEA. The CDR3 spells CSAGYNEQFF. CDR3 DNA: TGCAGCGCCGGCTACAATGAGCAGTTCTTC.

V usage is TRBV2 and J usage is TRBJ2-3, with D possibly being TRBD2 (5 bases). Trimming removed 6 bases at V and 6 bases at J, with 19 bases between. Germline CDR1 reads SNHLY; CDR2 reads FYNNEI. This CDR3 comprises 15 residues. CDR3 sequence (DNA): TGTGCCAGCAGGACAACGAGGACTGTATTGGATACGCAGTATTTT. It is translated as CASRTTRTVLDTQYF.

As regards this clonotype: A clone one base away is much larger, so this may be a read error. The rearrangement joins TRBV12-3 or TRBV12-4 to TRBJ2-4; D may be TRBD2 (6 bases). CDR3 length equals 17 residues. With 8 bases removed from V and 0 bases from J, the gap between germline ends came to 20 bases. This chain's CDR3 is CASGAQLGGVAKNIQYF. The CDR3 coding sequence is TGTGCCAGCGGGGCTCAACTTGGCGGGGTAGCCAAAAACATTCAGTACTTC.

Notes on this clonotype: The CDR3 does not end in the conserved phenylalanine or tryptophan, so this is likely a read error. The chain joins TRBV4-2 to TRBJ2-1, with D maybe TRBD2 (6 bases). From germline, CDR1 is LGHNA and CDR2 YNFKEQ. V dropped 3 bases and J dropped 5 bases, with 20 bases sitting between them. This CDR3 is 17 amino acids long. CDR3 DNA sequence: TGTGCCAGCAGCCACGGCAAAGGGACTGGGGTAGACAATGAGCAGTTCGTC. It codes for CASSHGKGTGVDNEQFV.

The chain is built from TRBV11-2 and TRBJ2-4, with 8 bases identical to TRBD1. V lost 7 bases, J lost 3 bases, and 8 bases stayed unmatched. The CDR3 length is 15 residues. CDR1 and CDR2 (germline): SGHAT, FQNNGV. CDR3 in DNA: TGTGCCAGCAACATCTACGGGACAGGCAAAAACATTCAGTACTTC. Translated, it gives CASNIYGTGKNIQYF.

A few counts support this clonotype. The chain joins TRBV14 to TRBJ2-1; D possibly corresponds to TRBD2 (5 bases). V lost 3 bases, J lost 12 bases, and 15 bases lay in between. The CDR3 loop spans 13 amino acids. The germline CDR1 and CDR2 sequences are SGHDN and FVKESK. CDR3 sequence: CASSQDFSLGQFF. The CDR3 region has the DNA TGTGCCAGCAGCCAGGACTTTTCTTTGGGGCAGTTCTTC.

This clonotype was counted once. The V call is TRBV11-2, the J call TRBJ1-2, with D possibly being TRBD1 (6 bases). Germline CDR1 and CDR2: SGHAT and FQNNGV. V was cut by 7 bases and J by 11 bases, with 17 bases left in between. The CDR3 covers 12 residues. The CDR3 nucleotides read TGTGCCAGCAACTCTACAGGGTTTGGTTACACCTTC. Its protein product is CASNSTGFGYTF.

J is TRBJ2-3 and V is TRBV7-3; unclear D gene. This CDR3 spans 15 amino acids. V was pared by 3 bases and J by 5 bases, with 15 bases between. The germline gives CDR1 SGHTA, CDR2 FQGTGA. CDR3 region: CASSFSPLSVDTQYF. CDR3 DNA: TGTGCCAGCAGCTTCAGCCCCCTCTCAGTAGATACGCAGTATTTT.

A word on this clonotype: One end of the junction varies from germline; a read error may be responsible. The CDR3 spells CASSETSLRTDAQYF. The CDR3 DNA sequence: TGTGCCAGCAGTGAGACTAGTCTACGTACAGATGCGCAGTATTTT. The V and J genes are TRBV6-2 or TRBV6-3 and TRBJ2-3, with TRBD2 as a possible D gene (6 bases). Germline V CDR1 and CDR2: MNHEY, SVGEGT. CDR3 length equals 15 residues.

The chain carries TRBV29-1 and TRBJ2-5; no reliable D call. The CDR3 runs to 14 residues. The V end was cut by 3 bases, the J end by 1 base, with 12 bases between. Germline V gene sequence: CDR1 SQVTM, CDR2 ANQGSEA. The CDR3 region is CSVDPYRPQETQYF. The CDR3 DNA is TGCAGCGTTGATCCATACAGACCCCAAGAGACCCAGTACTTC.

Comments on this clonotype: This could be a read error, since a much larger clone is one nucleotide away. CDR3 nucleotides: TGCGCCAGCAGCCTAGACAGGGGAGGAAACGGATCACCCCTCCACTTT. Amino acid sequence: CASSLDRGGNGSPLHF. J is TRBJ1-6 and V is TRBV4-3; 8 bases fit TRBD1. Germline CDR1 is LGHNA and CDR2 is YSLEER. V gave up 4 bases and J gave up 10 bases; unmatched junction bases: 12. The CDR3 loop spans 16 amino acids.

The table lists this clonotype with a few counts. As the CDR3 is not closed by the conserved phenylalanine or tryptophan, this likely results from a read error. The chain uses TRBV4-2 and TRBJ2-1, with 11 bases aligning to TRBD2. Germline lookup yields CDR1 LGHNA and CDR2 YNFKEQ. The J segment lost 7 bases and the V segment lost 6 bases, leaving 8 bases of the junction unmatched. The CDR3 sequence is 15 residues long. The DNA of the CDR3 is TGTGCCAGCAGTCAGTCGACTAGCGGGATTAATGAGCAGTTCTCC. It encodes CASSQSTSGINEQFS.

Regarding this clonotype: A much larger clone lies one base from this, so it may be a read error. The J gene is TRBJ2-5, the V gene TRBV29-1; D may be TRBD2 (5 bases). V dropped 4 bases and J dropped 14 bases, with 26 bases sitting between them. Per the germline V gene, CDR1 is SQVTM and CDR2 is ANQGSEA. The CDR3 is 14 residues long. This CDR3 is CSVGVATSSYEHYF. The CDR3 nucleotides are TGCAGCGTTGGAGTAGCGACCAGCTCCTACGAGCACTACTTC.

On this clonotype: A junction boundary mismatches the germline segment, possibly from a read error. This sequence joins TRBV12-3 or TRBV12-4 and TRBJ2-1; D not resolved. This CDR3 spans 11 amino acids. The CDR3 nucleotides read TGTGCCATCAGTTTTGGCTATGAGCAGTTCTTC. It codes for CAISFGYEQFF.

There are many counts of this clonotype. J is TRBJ2-3 and V is TRBV29-1; no definite D call. V gave up 6 bases and J gave up 0 bases, with 10 bases separating them. Germline CDR1 SQVTM, CDR2 ANQGSEA. CDR3 length: 13 amino acids. The CDR3, as DNA: TGCAGCGTGGGCATGACTAGCACAGATACGCAGTATTTT. This codes for CSVGMTSTDTQYF.

Points on this clonotype: A much larger clonotype is one base distant, so this may be a read error. The chain combines TRBV4-2 with TRBJ1-4; maybe TRBD1 (5 bases). The V end lost 1 base, the J end lost 8 bases, and 17 bases lay between the germline ends. Germline V gene data show CDR1 as LGHNA and CDR2 as YNFKEQ. The CDR3 has 16 residues. The CDR3 DNA is TGTGCCAGCAGCCAAGGACGACAGAGGGGAGTGGAAAAACTGTTTTTT. Translated, it gives CASSQGRQRGVEKLFF.